The 27 T cell receptor beta chains listed next were all sequenced from one sample in a study of regulatory T cells in long-lasting Graves disease. Arm-PCR of CDR3 regions and iRepertoire HTBI primers were the basis on which TCR beta libraries were built. TCRdb reprocessed the multiplex PCR reads with MiXCR, giving one entry per CDR3 protein. This sample has roughly 700,000 distinct CDR3 sequences; approximately 31% occur once, and the top ten carry about 42%. Described time point: persistent/refractory GD, antithyroid drugs over 5 years with positive TRAb. The TCR library was made from RNA that had been extracted from PBMCs in TRIzol. Sequencing used peripheral blood mononuclear cells (PBMCs), obtained when the disease was refractory, from a patient treated with antithyroid drugs. These receptors were taken from a female donor with Graves disease.

This clonotype was picked up many times. The genes are TRBV28 and TRBJ1-2; 7 positions agree with TRBD1. Germline V CDR1 and CDR2: MDHEN, SYDVKM. This CDR3 contains 14 residues. The V segment lost 2 bases and the J segment 5 bases; nucleotides outside the gene matches: 5. The CDR3 nucleotides read TGTGCCAGCAGTTTAGGAGGGGGCGGTTATGGCTACACCTTC. Encoded protein: CASSLGGGGYGYTF.

The CDR3 DNA is TGTGCCAGCAGTTACGGACTGGGGGGGGAGGAAGCTTTCTTT. As protein: CASSYGLGGEEAFF. The V call is TRBV6-5, the J call TRBJ1-1, with D maybe TRBD1 (5 bases). CDR1 is MNHEY and CDR2 is SVGAGI in the germline V gene. V was clipped by 2 bases and J by 8 bases, with 15 bases between them. This CDR3 contains 14 residues.

This clonotype was recorded many times. The chain employs TRBV6-1 and TRBJ1-2; D is uncertain. Germline V gene lookup returns CDR1 MNHNS and CDR2 SASEGT. Trimming shortened V by 1 base and J by 2 bases, and 5 bases separated the two germline ends. There are 13 residues in the CDR3. Written as DNA, the CDR3 is TGTGCCAGCAGTGAAGTGGTAAACTATGGCTACACCTTC. Protein sequence: CASSEVVNYGYTF.

The J gene is TRBJ1-2, the V gene TRBV7-9; 7 bases fit TRBD1. This CDR3 has 15 residues. CDR1 is SEHNR, CDR2 FQNEAQ, per germline (reference sequence). The trim removed 5 bases at V and 5 bases at J, leaving 11 bases unmatched. CDR3 protein: CASSDREALLYGYTF. CDR3 nucleotides: TGTGCCAGCAGCGACAGGGAGGCCCTTTTATATGGCTACACCTTC.

The chain has TRBV27 and TRBJ1-2, with D possibly matching TRBD1 (6 bases). The germline gives CDR1 MNHEY, CDR2 SMNVEV (reference sequence). The CDR3 has 15 amino acids. Trimming left V 3 bases short and J 1 base short, with 12 bases between. The CDR3, as DNA: TGTGCCAGCAGTTTCGGTACAGGGATTAACTATGGCTACACCTTC. Translation: CASSFGTGINYGYTF.

This clonotype came up a few times. The J gene is TRBJ1-3, the V gene TRBV9; no firm D call. V was trimmed by 0 bases and J by 7 bases, leaving 14 bases between them. The CDR3 sequence is 15 residues long. In germline, CDR1 is SGDLS, CDR2 YYNGEE. The CDR3 coding sequence is TGTGCCAGCAGCGTAGGGCAGGAGCTCGGGAACACCATATATTTT. This sequence encodes CASSVGQELGNTIYF.

This clonotype was observed many times. V usage is TRBV6-1 and J usage is TRBJ1-2, with no clear D. The CDR3 has 14 amino acids. The V gene's germline CDR1 is MNHNS and CDR2 SASEGT. V was cut by 6 bases and J by 4 bases, with 15 bases left in between. The CDR3 DNA sequence: TGTGCCAGCAGCCGAAACGAGGAGAGCTATGGCTACACCTTC. It encodes CASSRNEESYGYTF.

This clonotype came up many times. The chain couples TRBV2 to TRBJ1-1, with 9 positions matching TRBD1. This CDR3 has 13 amino acids. Germline-derived CDR1 and CDR2 are SNHLY and FYNNEI. V lost 0 bases, J lost 11 bases, and 4 bases stayed unmatched. The CDR3 loop reads CASSEARDRAAFF. The CDR3 DNA reads as TGTGCCAGCAGTGAAGCGCGGGACAGGGCCGCTTTCTTT.

This clonotype has at least ten counts. CDR3: CASGPTGPFLGNQPQHF. The CDR3 DNA reads TGTGCTAGTGGACCCACCGGACCTTTTTTGGGCAATCAGCCCCAGCATTTT. The chain employs TRBV12-5 and TRBJ1-5; D is uncertain. This CDR3 is 17 amino acids long. CDR1 and CDR2 from the germline V gene are LGHNT and FRNRAP. The ends were cut back, 6 bases at V and 2 bases at J, with 20 bases in the middle.

The chain carries TRBV27 and TRBJ1-5; no reliable D call. The CDR3 is 14 residues long. V lost 6 bases and J 6 bases, leaving 15 bases between the germline ends. CDR1 and CDR2 (germline): MNHEY, SMNVEV (reference sequence). CDR3 residues: CASRTNSNSQPQHF. CDR3 in DNA: TGTGCCAGCAGGACGAACAGCAACAGTCAGCCCCAGCATTTT.

J is TRBJ1-1 and V is TRBV29-1; D perhaps matches TRBD1 (6 bases). Germline V gene data show CDR1 as SQVTM and CDR2 as ANQGSEA. CDR3 length: 15 amino acids. Trimming cost V 6 bases and J 2 bases, with 19 bases left between them. As DNA, the CDR3 is TGCAGCGTGGGGGCGGCGTTAATCCGAAACACTGAAGCTTTCTTT. Translated: CSVGAALIRNTEAFF.

J is TRBJ2-3 and V is TRBV6-1; 7 bases match TRBD1. CDR3 size: 15 residues. J lost 2 bases, V lost 5 bases, and 7 bases had no gene match. CDR1 is MNHNS, CDR2 SASEGT, per germline. Here the CDR3 DNA reads TGTGCCAGCAGTAAACCGGGACAGATCACAGATACGCAGTATTTT. As protein: CASSKPGQITDTQYF.

This clonotype was detected a few times. The V and J genes are TRBV6-2 or TRBV6-3 and TRBJ1-2; 7 nucleotides align to TRBD1. The CDR3 contains 15 residues. The V gene's germline CDR1 is MNHEY and CDR2 SVGEGT. V lost 2 bases, J lost 0 bases, and 3 bases stayed unmatched. The CDR3 nucleotides read TGTGCCAGCAGTTACAGCCAGGGGGCTAACTATGGCTACACCTTC. This encodes CASSYSQGANYGYTF.

The V and J genes are TRBV5-1 and TRBJ1-1; 10 positions match TRBD1. The CDR3 runs 14 residues. V lost 5 bases, J lost 3 bases, and 4 bases stayed unmatched. Germline CDR1 and CDR2: SGHRS and YFSETQ. CDR3 coding DNA: TGCGCCAGCAGACCGACAGGGGGCTACACTGAAGCTTTCTTT. It translates to CASRPTGGYTEAFF.

The V call is TRBV6-1, the J call TRBJ1-5, with 7 nucleotides matching TRBD1. V trimming: 5 bases; J trimming: 7 bases; junction bases outside the gene matches: 20. Germline V lookup: CDR1 MNHNS, CDR2 SASEGT. This CDR3 region has 18 residues. The CDR3 spells CASSPPDRVGARGQPQHF. The CDR3 nucleotides are TGTGCCAGCAGTCCTCCAGACAGGGTGGGGGCCCGGGGGCAGCCCCAGCATTTT.

This clonotype has a count of ten or more. The chain joins TRBV24-1 to TRBJ1-2; D uncertain. This CDR3 is 15 amino acids long. The V end lost 4 bases, the J end lost 4 bases, and 15 bases lay between the germline ends. CDR1 and CDR2 from the germline V gene are KGHDR and SFDVKD. CDR3 in amino acids: CATSDPVAGLYGYTF. The CDR3 coding sequence is TGTGCCACCAGTGACCCCGTGGCGGGCCTCTATGGCTACACCTTC.

This clonotype was recorded at least ten times. The J gene is TRBJ1-2, the V gene TRBV28; 7 nucleotides match TRBD1. The germline gives CDR1 MDHEN, CDR2 SYDVKM. V gave up 3 bases and J gave up 1 base; unmatched junction bases: 11. The CDR3 has 17 amino acids. CDR3 protein: CASSLMDWDSFNYGYTF. DNA of the CDR3: TGTGCCAGCAGTTTGATGGATTGGGACAGCTTTAACTATGGCTACACCTTC.

In the case of this clonotype: An end of the junction does not agree with germline; a read error may underlie this. The chain recombines TRBV12-3 or TRBV12-4 with TRBJ1-5; D is undetermined. The CDR3 totals 12 residues. CDR3 DNA sequence: TGTGCCAGCAGTTTTGGTAATCAGCCCCGGCATTTT. This codes for CASSFGNQPRHF.

CDR3 region: CASSLDGLGEAFF. The DNA for the CDR3 is TGCGCCAGCAGCTTGGACGGGCTCGGTGAAGCTTTCTTT. V gene TRBV5-1 combines with J gene TRBJ1-1; D not resolved. Germline V gives CDR1 SGHRS, CDR2 YFSETQ. This CDR3 contains 13 residues. V lost 0 bases and J 7 bases, leaving 10 bases between the germline ends.

On this clonotype: Being one base from a much bigger clone, this may be a read error. The chain couples TRBV28 to TRBJ1-5; D remains unclear. The CDR3 runs to 14 residues. Germline assignment: CDR1 MDHEN and CDR2 SYDVKM. As DNA, the CDR3 is TGTACCAGCAGTTTTCTTGATAGCAATCAGCCCCAGCATTTT. This gives the protein CTSSFLDSNQPQHF.

This clonotype was recorded once. A much bigger clone sits one base away, suggesting this may be a read error. The V call is TRBV11-2, the J call TRBJ2-4, with D unclear. Germline assignment: CDR1 SGHAT and CDR2 FQNNGV. V lost 2 bases and J 0 bases, leaving 11 bases between the germline ends. CDR3 size: 16 residues. The CDR3 sequence: CASSLKAPLAKNIQYF. Here the CDR3 DNA reads TGTGCCAGCAGCTTAAAGGCTCCATTAGCCAAAAACATTCAGTACTTC.

This clonotype has only a few counts. The chain combines TRBV20-1 with TRBJ2-5; no clear D. CDR3 length: 13 residues. The germline V and J ends were trimmed by 6 bases and 1 base, with 12 bases remaining between them. Germline loops: CDR1 DFQATT, CDR2 SNEGSKA (reference sequence). CDR3 in DNA: TGCAGTGCCCGAAAGATTGCCCAAGAGACCCAGTACTTC. This translates into CSARKIAQETQYF.

This clonotype was seen only a few times. The V call is TRBV11-2, the J call TRBJ1-1; possibly TRBD1 for D (5 bases). Germline V gives CDR1 SGHAT, CDR2 FQNNGV. Trimming stripped 4 bases from V and 4 bases from J, with 13 bases between. This CDR3 comprises 14 residues. CDR3 nucleotide sequence: TGTGCCAGCAGCTCCGGGGGGGTGACCACTGAAGCTTTCTTT. The encoded protein is CASSSGGVTTEAFF.

This clonotype has just a few counts. The V and J genes are TRBV19 and TRBJ1-5; unclear D gene. CDR1 and CDR2 from the germline V gene are LNHDA and SQIVND (reference sequence). The CDR3 covers 15 residues. Trimming left V 0 bases short and J 7 bases short, with 13 bases between. In DNA form, the CDR3 reads TGTGCCAGTAGTATAGATCGGATAGAGCGGCAGCCCCAGCATTTT. Its protein product is CASSIDRIERQPQHF. The whole variable domain, remainder taken from reference TRBV19 and TRBJ1-5, is DGGITQSPKYLFRKEGQNVTLSCEQNLNHDAMYWYRQDPGQGLRLIYYSQIVNDFQKGDIAEGYSVSREKKESFPLTVTSAQKNPTAFYLCASSIDRIERQPQHFGDGTRLSIL.

The gene calls are TRBV7-2 and TRBJ1-1, with TRBD1 matching 7 bases. The ends lost 2 bases at V and 8 bases at J; junction bases unmatched: 8. The length of the CDR3 is 14 residues. Per the germline V gene, CDR1 is SGHTA and CDR2 is FQGNSA. Here the CDR3 reads CASSLFFTTGEAFF. The CDR3 DNA reads as TGTGCCAGCAGCTTATTTTTTACGACAGGGGAAGCTTTCTTT.

The V and J genes are TRBV5-1 and TRBJ1-4; no reliable D call. Germline V gene sequence: CDR1 SGHRS, CDR2 YFSETQ. Between the trimmed V and J ends, which lost 5 bases and 3 bases, there was a span of 14 bases. This CDR3 contains 15 residues. The CDR3, as DNA: TGCGCCAGCAGTTCTGACGCCCGCTCTAATGAAAAACTGTTTTTT. This encodes CASSSDARSNEKLFF.

V and J are TRBV20-1 and TRBJ1-2; the match to TRBD1 covers 8 bases. Germline lookup yields CDR1 DFQATT and CDR2 SNEGSKA (reference sequence). CDR3 length: 14 amino acids. J was trimmed by 2 bases and V by 1 base; bases with no gene match: 3. The CDR3 protein is CSARAGQGNYGYTF. Written as DNA, the CDR3 is TGCAGTGCTAGAGCAGGACAGGGAAACTATGGCTACACCTTC.